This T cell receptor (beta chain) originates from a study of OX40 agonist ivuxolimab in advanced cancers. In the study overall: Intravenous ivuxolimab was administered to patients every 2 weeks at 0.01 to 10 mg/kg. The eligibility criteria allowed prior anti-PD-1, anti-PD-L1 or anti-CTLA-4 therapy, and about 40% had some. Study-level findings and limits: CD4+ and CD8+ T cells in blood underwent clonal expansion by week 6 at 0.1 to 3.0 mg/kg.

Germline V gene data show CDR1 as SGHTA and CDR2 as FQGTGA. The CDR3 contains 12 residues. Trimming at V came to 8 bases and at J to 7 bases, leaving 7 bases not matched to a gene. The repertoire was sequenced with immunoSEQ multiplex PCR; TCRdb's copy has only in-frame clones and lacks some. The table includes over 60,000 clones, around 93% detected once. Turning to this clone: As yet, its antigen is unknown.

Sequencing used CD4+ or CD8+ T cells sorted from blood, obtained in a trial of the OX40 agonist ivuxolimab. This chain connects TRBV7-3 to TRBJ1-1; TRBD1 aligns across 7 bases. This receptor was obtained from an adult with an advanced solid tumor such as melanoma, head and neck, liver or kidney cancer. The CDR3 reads CASRHAGGEAFF. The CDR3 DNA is TGTGCCAGCCGACACGCAGGGGGTGAAGCTTTCTTT.